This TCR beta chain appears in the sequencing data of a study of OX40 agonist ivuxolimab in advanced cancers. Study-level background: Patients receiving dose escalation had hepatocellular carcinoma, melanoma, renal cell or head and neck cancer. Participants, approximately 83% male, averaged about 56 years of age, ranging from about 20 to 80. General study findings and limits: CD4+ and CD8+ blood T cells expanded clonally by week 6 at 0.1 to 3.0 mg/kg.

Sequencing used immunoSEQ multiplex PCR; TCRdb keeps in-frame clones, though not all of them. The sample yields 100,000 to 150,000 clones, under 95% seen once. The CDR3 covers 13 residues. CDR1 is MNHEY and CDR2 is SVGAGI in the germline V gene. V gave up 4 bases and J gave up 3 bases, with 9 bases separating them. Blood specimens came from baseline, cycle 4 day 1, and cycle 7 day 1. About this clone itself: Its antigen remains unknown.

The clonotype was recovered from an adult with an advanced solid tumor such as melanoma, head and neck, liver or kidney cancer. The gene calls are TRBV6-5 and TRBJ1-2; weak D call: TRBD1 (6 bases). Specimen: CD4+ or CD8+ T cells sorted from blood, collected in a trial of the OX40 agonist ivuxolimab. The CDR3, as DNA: TGTGCCAGCAGTTCAGGGGTTTACTATGGCTACACCTTC. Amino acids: CASSSGVYYGYTF.